These T cell receptor beta chains were read from a single sample in a study of OX40 agonist ivuxolimab in advanced cancers. The protocol was immunoSEQ multiplex PCR, while the TCRdb copy is restricted to in-frame clones and leaves out a portion. The data hold around 47,000 clones, with approximately 80% observed a single time. The sample in question was CD4+ or CD8+ T cells sorted from blood, obtained in a trial of the OX40 agonist ivuxolimab. The receptors here all came from an adult with an advanced solid tumor such as melanoma, head and neck, liver or kidney cancer. The CDR3 runs from the conserved cysteine through the conserved F or W. Fields, in order: CDR3 protein, CDR3 DNA, CDR3 length, J gene, D gene, clone size, V gene. D genes are given only for firm matches. Size tells how often a clone was seen (once, few, many) or the class of an expanded clone, and some rows leave it out.

CDR3 protein: CASNQRGQGVNEQYF
CDR3 DNA: TGTGCCAGCAACCAACGCGGACAGGGAGTTAACGAGCAGTACTTC
CDR3 length: 15
J gene: TRBJ2-7
D gene: TRBD1
clone size: NA
V gene: TRBV7-2

CDR3 protein: CASSLVDSPLHF
CDR3 DNA: TGTGCCAGCAGCCTAGTTGATTCACCCCTCCACTTT
CDR3 length: 12
J gene: TRBJ1-6
D gene: NA
clone size: few
V gene: TRBV28

CDR3 protein: CASSLQPYQPQHF
CDR3 DNA: TGTGCCAGCAGCTTACAACCTTATCAGCCCCAGCATTTT
CDR3 length: 13
J gene: TRBJ1-5
D gene: NA
clone size: NA
V gene: TRBV7-2

CDR3 protein: CASSTQGSNSPLHF
CDR3 DNA: TGTGCCAGCAGCACCCAGGGGTCTAATTCACCCCTCCACTTT
CDR3 length: 14
J gene: TRBJ1-6
D gene: NA
clone size: few
V gene: TRBV9

CDR3 protein: CASSADVGLALAGELFF
CDR3 DNA: TGTGCCAGCAGCGCTGACGTGGGACTAGCCCTGGCCGGGGAGCTGTTTTTT
CDR3 length: 17
J gene: TRBJ2-2
D gene: TRBD2
clone size: NA
V gene: TRBV9

CDR3 protein: CASSSTRTVTDTQYF
CDR3 DNA: TGTGCCAGCAGCTCAACTCGGACGGTTACAGATACGCAGTATTTT
CDR3 length: 15
J gene: TRBJ2-3
D gene: NA
clone size: NA
V gene: TRBV5-5

CDR3 protein: CASSPASCFAYEQYF
CDR3 DNA: TGCGCCAGCAGCCCGGCTAGCTGCTTTGCCTACGAGCAGTACTTC
CDR3 length: 15
J gene: TRBJ2-7
D gene: NA
clone size: NA
V gene: TRBV4-3

CDR3 protein: CASSLAERSYEQYF
CDR3 DNA: TGTGCCAGCAGCTTAGCGGAGCGGTCCTACGAGCAGTACTTC
CDR3 length: 14
J gene: TRBJ2-7
D gene: NA
clone size: NA
V gene: TRBV7-2

CDR3 protein: CASSTNLNTEAFF
CDR3 DNA: TGTGCCAGTAGTACCAACTTGAACACTGAAGCTTTCTTT
CDR3 length: 13
J gene: TRBJ1-1
D gene: NA
clone size: few
V gene: TRBV19

CDR3 protein: CASSLFGGSNTGELFF
CDR3 DNA: TGTGCCAGCAGTTTATTTGGCGGTTCTAACACCGGGGAGCTGTTTTTT
CDR3 length: 16
J gene: TRBJ2-2
D gene: NA
clone size: NA
V gene: TRBV27

CDR3 protein: CASSGNINEKLFF
CDR3 DNA: TGTGCCAGTAGCGGCAATATTAATGAAAAACTGTTTTTT
CDR3 length: 13
J gene: TRBJ1-4
D gene: NA
clone size: few
V gene: TRBV19

CDR3 protein: CASSLGGRGYYGYTF
CDR3 DNA: TGTGCCAGCAGTTTAGGTGGCAGAGGCTACTATGGCTACACCTTC
CDR3 length: 15
J gene: TRBJ1-2
D gene: NA
clone size: NA
V gene: TRBV28

CDR3 protein: CASSQGLQVDYGYTF
CDR3 DNA: TGCGCCAGCAGCCAAGGTCTACAGGTGGACTATGGCTACACCTTC
CDR3 length: 15
J gene: TRBJ1-2
D gene: NA
clone size: NA
V gene: TRBV4-1

CDR3 protein: CASTLWGSTEAFF
CDR3 DNA: TGTGCCAGTACCCTGTGGGGTAGTACTGAAGCTTTCTTT
CDR3 length: 13
J gene: TRBJ1-1
D gene: NA
clone size: NA
V gene: TRBV19

CDR3 protein: CASSLGGVGNTIYF
CDR3 DNA: TGTGCCAGCTCACTCGGGGGCGTTGGAAACACCATATATTTT
CDR3 length: 14
J gene: TRBJ1-3
D gene: NA
clone size: NA
V gene: TRBV18

CDR3 protein: CASSQDRPDGYTF
CDR3 DNA: TGCGCCAGCAGCCAAGATCGCCCGGATGGCTACACCTTC
CDR3 length: 13
J gene: TRBJ1-2
D gene: NA
clone size: NA
V gene: TRBV4-3

CDR3 protein: CASSQDRYNEKLFF
CDR3 DNA: TGCGCCAGCAGCCAAGATCGGTATAATGAAAAACTGTTTTTT
CDR3 length: 14
J gene: TRBJ1-4
D gene: NA
clone size: NA
V gene: TRBV4-1

CDR3 protein: CASSLSLGRAHEQYF
CDR3 DNA: TGTGCCAGCAGTTTATCGTTAGGCAGGGCCCACGAGCAGTACTTC
CDR3 length: 15
J gene: TRBJ2-7
D gene: NA
clone size: once
V gene: TRBV27

CDR3 protein: CASSEALEFTGELFF
CDR3 DNA: TGTGCCAGCAGTGAAGCGCTTGAATTCACCGGGGAGCTGTTTTTT
CDR3 length: 15
J gene: TRBJ2-2
D gene: NA
clone size: once
V gene: TRBV2

CDR3 protein: CASSYSQDQPQHF
CDR3 DNA: TGTGCCAGCAGTTACTCCCAAGATCAGCCCCAGCATTTT
CDR3 length: 13
J gene: TRBJ1-5
D gene: NA
clone size: NA
V gene: TRBV6-5

CDR3 protein: CASSFLSYEQYF
CDR3 DNA: TGTGCCAGCAGTTTCCTCTCCTACGAGCAGTACTTC
CDR3 length: 12
J gene: TRBJ2-7
D gene: NA
clone size: NA
V gene: TRBV27

CDR3 protein: CASSYGGRHTQYF
CDR3 DNA: TGTGCCAGCAGTTACGGGGGTCGACATACGCAGTATTTT
CDR3 length: 13
J gene: TRBJ2-3
D gene: NA
clone size: once
V gene: TRBV6-6

CDR3 protein: CASTYTGGAVNEQFF
CDR3 DNA: TGTGCCAGCACCTATACAGGGGGCGCCGTCAATGAGCAGTTCTTC
CDR3 length: 15
J gene: TRBJ2-1
D gene: TRBD1
clone size: NA
V gene: TRBV2

CDR3 protein: CASSYLGGSNQPQHF
CDR3 DNA: TGTGCCAGCAGTTACCTCGGGGGTAGCAATCAGCCCCAGCATTTT
CDR3 length: 15
J gene: TRBJ1-5
D gene: NA
clone size: NA
V gene: TRBV28

CDR3 protein: CASSPPQYNEQFF
CDR3 DNA: TGTGCCAGCTCACCACCGCAGTACAATGAGCAGTTCTTC
CDR3 length: 13
J gene: TRBJ2-1
D gene: NA
clone size: NA
V gene: TRBV18

CDR3 protein: CASTLGQGSNTEAFF
CDR3 DNA: TGTGCCAGCACTTTGGGACAGGGGTCGAACACTGAAGCTTTCTTT
CDR3 length: 15
J gene: TRBJ1-1
D gene: TRBD1
clone size: NA
V gene: TRBV6-1

CDR3 protein: CASSWTSNNEQFF
CDR3 DNA: TGTGCCAGCAGTTGGACTAGCAACAATGAGCAGTTCTTC
CDR3 length: 13
J gene: TRBJ2-1
D gene: TRBD2
clone size: NA
V gene: TRBV6-6

CDR3 protein: CASSPRVVRRGEKLFF
CDR3 DNA: TGTGCCAGCTCACCGAGGGTCGTACGGAGGGGTGAAAAACTGTTTTTT
CDR3 length: 16
J gene: TRBJ1-4
D gene: NA
clone size: NA
V gene: TRBV18

CDR3 protein: CASSPPSRAGSYEQYF
CDR3 DNA: TGTGCCAGCAGCCCCCCGTCCCGGGCGGGCTCCTACGAGCAGTACTTC
CDR3 length: 16
J gene: TRBJ2-7
D gene: NA
clone size: NA
V gene: TRBV7-8

CDR3 protein: CASSILSGRGNEKLFF
CDR3 DNA: TGTGCCAGTAGTATACTATCGGGCAGGGGAAATGAAAAACTGTTTTTT
CDR3 length: 16
J gene: TRBJ1-4
D gene: NA
clone size: NA
V gene: TRBV19

CDR3 protein: CASLQEGSYNSPLHF
CDR3 DNA: TGTGCCAGCCTTCAGGAGGGGTCCTATAATTCACCCCTCCACTTT
CDR3 length: 15
J gene: TRBJ1-6
D gene: NA
clone size: NA
V gene: TRBV19

CDR3 protein: CARSSGQAKGTEAFF
CDR3 DNA: TGTGCCAGAAGCTCGGGACAGGCAAAGGGCACTGAAGCTTTCTTT
CDR3 length: 15
J gene: TRBJ1-1
D gene: TRBD1
clone size: NA
V gene: TRBV5-3

CDR3 protein: CASSVATKGGTQYF
CDR3 DNA: TGTGCCAGCAGCGTAGCCACGAAGGGCGGTACGCAGTATTTT
CDR3 length: 14
J gene: TRBJ2-3
D gene: NA
clone size: NA
V gene: TRBV9

CDR3 protein: CASSTLSDAQYF
CDR3 DNA: TGTGCCAGCTCCACCCTTTCCGATGCGCAGTATTTT
CDR3 length: 12
J gene: TRBJ2-3
D gene: NA
clone size: once
V gene: TRBV7-2

CDR3 protein: CASRGTSGTDTQYF
CDR3 DNA: TGTGCCAGTAGGGGGACTAGCGGAACAGATACGCAGTATTTT
CDR3 length: 14
J gene: TRBJ2-3
D gene: TRBD2
clone size: NA
V gene: TRBV19

CDR3 protein: CATSRGDFGGESEKLFF
CDR3 DNA: TGTGCCACCAGCAGAGGGGACTTTGGGGGGGAAAGTGAAAAACTGTTTTTT
CDR3 length: 17
J gene: TRBJ1-4
D gene: NA
clone size: NA
V gene: TRBV15

CDR3 protein: CASSVSGARETQYF
CDR3 DNA: TGTGCCAGCAGCGTGTCAGGGGCGCGGGAGACCCAGTACTTC
CDR3 length: 14
J gene: TRBJ2-5
D gene: NA
clone size: NA
V gene: TRBV11-2

CDR3 protein: CASSTNRGLGGWGYTF
CDR3 DNA: TGTGCCAGCAGCACAAACAGGGGGCTAGGAGGTTGGGGCTACACCTTC
CDR3 length: 16
J gene: TRBJ1-2
D gene: TRBD1
clone size: NA
V gene: TRBV9

CDR3 protein: CASSLEEAGGYRGYTF
CDR3 DNA: TGTGCCAGCAGCTTAGAGGAGGCAGGGGGCTATCGGGGCTACACCTTC
CDR3 length: 16
J gene: TRBJ1-2
D gene: TRBD1
clone size: NA
V gene: TRBV7-8